This T cell receptor (beta chain) was recovered during a study of blood T cell repertoires in COVID-19 (TCRdb year 2020). Turning to the overall study: Collaborator samples came from the United States, Italy and Spain and covered acute and convalescent phases of COVID-19. The prospective study material was composed of cDNA or gDNA derived from T cells, B-cell-depleted T cells, or PBMCs. HLA class I and class II types, where available, came from metadata supplied by the sample provider rather than from assay-based typing. Deeply sampled blood TCRbeta repertoires from subjects exposed to, actively infected with, or recovered from COVID-19 were included in the dataset. Samples were obtained from the ongoing ImmuneRACE study (first 160 participants) and from approximately 1,200 subjects provided by 6 global collaborators. A de-identified subject ID, COVID-19 status, age in years and sex were almost always included in the sample metadata. A freely available public database, intended as a resource for researchers studying the immune response to SARS-CoV-2, is where the repertoires were released.

The V and J ends are trimmed by 4 bases and 2 bases, leaving 11 bases between them. Measured from the cysteine to the phenylalanine, the CDR3 is 14 residues long. The read is trimmed to its CDR3 DNA, 42 bases read in frame from base 1. The germline V gene (reference sequence) specifies SGHNT as CDR1 and YYREEE as CDR2. The paper as a whole reports these results and caveats: How much clinical and demographic metadata was included differed by source and by participant, and the metadata was provided uncurated.

TCRbeta CDR3 regions were amplified from genomic DNA using the immunoSEQ Assay, a bias-controlled multiplex PCR. In the source study's methods: Within the assay, amplification of reference gene primers was used to estimate how many nucleated cells each sample contained. Sequence reads were collapsed and filtered to measure the absolute abundance of every unique TCRbeta CDR3 rearrangement. For each sample, productive Simpson clonality was calculated by taking the square root of Simpson's diversity index across productive rearrangements. Held by TCRdb, this immuneACCESS table contains in-frame sequences only and omits some clones. Under half of the omission traces to an unresolved V gene where checked; the cause of the rest is unknown. Clonal size and the V and J genes are those of that table, whereas D and trimming came from the DNA. The sample table contains around 180,000 clones; only one count was recorded for about four fifths of them. Jointly, the top ten make up 6.5% of the sample.

Each collaborating institution followed its own protocols to collect whole blood in K2EDTA tubes. Collaborator samples were shipped for TCRbeta analysis as frozen whole blood, isolated PBMCs, or DNA extracted from either sample type. A word on this clone: The target of this receptor is not known. Base-call qualities are not available, and no considerably larger clone is one nucleotide away.

The source material was peripheral blood. This receptor was identified in a man between 65 and 80 years old with active or convalescent COVID-19. The chain is encoded by TRBV5-4 joined to TRBJ2-3, and TRBD1 may be the D gene, going by 6 matching bases. The CDR3 protein sequence reads: CASSTGQNTDTQYF. The DNA reads TGTGCCAGCAGCACCGGACAGAACACAGATACGCAGTATTTT.